This T cell receptor beta chain was observed in a study of PD-1 blockade in classical Hodgkin lymphoma. Time point indicated: cycle 4 day 1 (C4D1), after less than 7 weeks of nivolumab. Each of the patients experienced relapse following autologous stem cell transplantation, and their brentuximab vedotin exposure differed. The germline V gene has CDR1 SGHDN and CDR2 FVKESK. V was cut by 1 base and J by 9 bases, with 12 bases left in between. This CDR3 is built from 13 residues. Method: immunoSEQ multiplex PCR; TCRdb's copy keeps in-frame clones and lacks some. The table lists around 21,000 clones, around 82% of them singletons.

The chain uses TRBV14 and TRBJ1-1; tentative D call: TRBD1 (6 bases). The material was peripheral blood mononuclear cells (PBMCs), obtained before the fourth cycle of nivolumab. The clonotype comes from a human donor with classical Hodgkin lymphoma. The CDR3: CASSQGGLTKAFF. The CDR3 bases are TGTGCCAGCAGCCAAGGGGGGCTAACTAAAGCTTTCTTT.